This T cell receptor beta chain emerged from a study of preoperative IRX-2 immunotherapy in early breast cancer. This CDR3 spans 14 amino acids. Germline CDR1 MDHEN, CDR2 SYDVKM. V was trimmed by 8 bases and J by 2 bases, leaving 16 bases between them. This clone was seen only once. Indicated treatment: preoperative locoregional IRX-2 cytokine immunotherapy. Preoperative locoregional IRX-2 cytokine immunotherapy was tested in the phase Ib source study. Method: immunoSEQ multiplex PCR; TCRdb's copy keeps in-frame clones and lacks some. The table lists about 42,000 clones, roughly 80% of them singletons.

Source: tumor tissue, taken after IRX-2 immunotherapy. The TCR comes from a human donor with breast cancer. The rearrangement uses TRBV28 and TRBJ2-7; D perhaps matches TRBD1 (6 bases). The CDR3 region is CASGQQGTTYEQYF. The CDR3 DNA is TGTGCCAGCGGCCAACAGGGTACAACCTACGAGCAGTACTTC.